This T cell receptor beta chain was identified in a study of T cell repertoires in cytomegalovirus infection. Study details: Public TCR beta signatures were indicative of both CMV infection and a matching HLA type. Whole-study results and caveats: Clonotypes of TCR beta that were HLA-C-restricted and CMV-specific dominated the ex vivo response.

Germline V gives CDR1 SGHTA, CDR2 FQGNSA. The CDR3 is 17 residues long. V was cut by 2 bases and J by 2 bases, with 16 bases left in between. A remark on this clonotype: What it recognizes is unknown.

MiXCR was run by TCRdb on the reads, yielding one entry per CDR3 protein. Here the sample spans over 55,000 distinct CDR3 sequences, about 19% being singletons. The clonotype originates from a human donor in good health (CMV status not recorded). Some clones in this sample may be carry-over from other donors' samples. The sequences come from CD8+ T cells from cultured PBMCs, collected from culture after CMV antigen stimulation. The chain couples TRBV7-2 to TRBJ1-5, with unresolved D. The CDR3: CASSLPGSWNGNQPQHF. CDR3 sequence (DNA): TGTGCCAGCAGCTTACCCGGCAGTTGGAATGGCAATCAGCCCCAGCATTTT.